The count of the clone carrying this TCR beta chain is one. Its antigen is unknown. Using immunoSEQ multiplex PCR, the repertoire was profiled, and TCRdb retains in-frame clones only, with some absent. The sample lists 10,000 to 15,000 clones, 90% to 97% occurring once. The source of the sample is a study of neoadjuvant nivolumab and ipilimumab in lung cancer. Study observations and caveats: Pretherapy blood TCR richness correlated positively with resected tumor richness.

Trimming took 1 base from V and 3 from J, leaving 11 bases between them. This CDR3 is built from 15 residues. Looked up from germline, CDR1 is SGHRS and CDR2 is YFSETQ. The V and J genes are TRBV5-1 and TRBJ1-5; tentative D call: TRBD1 (6 bases). The material sequenced was peripheral blood, taken after neoadjuvant nivolumab, alone or with ipilimumab, at or shortly before surgery. The sequence derives from an adult with non-small cell lung cancer. The CDR3 spells CASSLSGQNNQPQHF. CDR3 DNA: TGCGCCAGCAGCTTGTCTGGACAGAACAATCAGCCCCAGCATTTT.